The 27 T cell receptor beta chains reported below all come from one sample, sequenced in a study of blood T cell repertoires in COVID-19. TCRdb's copy holds only in-frame clones and misses some; the assay was immunoSEQ multiplex PCR. The sample lists over 250,000 clones, roughly 89% occurring once. Sequenced material: peripheral blood. The origin of the receptors is a man aged 45-60 years with acute or convalescent COVID-19.

This rearrangement joins TRBV5-1 to TRBJ2-7; D perhaps matches TRBD2 (7 bases). V was pared by 2 bases and J by 0 bases, with 21 bases between. The germline V gene has CDR1 SGHRS and CDR2 YFSETQ. CDR3 length: 18 residues. CDR3 loop: CASSLGGGGPKSSYEQYF. CDR3 DNA sequence: TGCGCCAGCAGCTTAGGGGGAGGGGGACCCAAGAGCTCCTACGAGCAGTACTTC. Full variable domain (outside the CDR3, taken from reference TRBV5-1 and TRBJ2-7): KAGVTQTPRYLIKTRGQQVTLSCSPISGHRSVSWYQQTPGQGLQFLFEYFSETQRNKGNFPGRFSGRQFSNSRSEMNVSTLELGDSALYLCASSLGGGGPKSSYEQYFGPGTRLTVT.

This clone was picked up one time. This chain connects TRBV3-1 (or the pseudogene TRBV3-2) to TRBJ1-1; 7 nucleotides agree with TRBD1. Germline V gives CDR1 LGHDT, CDR2 YNNKEL (reference sequence). V lost 1 base to trimming and J lost 5 bases; unmatched junction nucleotides: 4. This CDR3 has 14 residues. The CDR3 here is CASSQASDRTEAFF. The CDR3 DNA reads as TGTGCCAGCAGCCAAGCTTCGGACAGGACTGAAGCTTTCTTT.

The chain carries TRBV10-1 and TRBJ1-2, with D possibly TRBD1 on 6 matching bases. There are 14 residues in the CDR3. V was trimmed by 5 bases and J by 8 bases, leaving 18 bases between them. Germline V lookup: CDR1 WNHNN, CDR2 SYGVQD (reference sequence). The CDR3 protein is CASSSQRGAGGYTF. The CDR3 DNA reads as TGCGCCAGCAGTTCGCAACGGGGGGCAGGAGGCTACACCTTC.

CDR3 sequence (DNA): TGCAGTGCTAGAGCGGGGGCTGAAGCTTTCTTT. Protein: CSARAGAEAFF. The chain carries TRBV20-1 and TRBJ1-1; D perhaps matches TRBD1 (5 bases). Trimming removed 1 base from V and 6 bases from J, with 6 bases in between. Germline V gene lookup returns CDR1 DFQATT and CDR2 SNEGSKA (reference sequence). This CDR3 region has 11 residues.

The chain recombines TRBV19 with TRBJ1-1, with a weak D call TRBD1 (6 bases). The CDR3 covers 15 residues. Per the germline V gene, CDR1 is LNHDA and CDR2 is SQIVND (reference sequence). Deletions cut 7 bases from V and 5 bases from J, with 20 bases between. CDR3 amino acids: CASNRKGGLGTEAFF. In DNA form, the CDR3 reads TGTGCCAGTAACCGTAAGGGGGGGCTGGGGACTGAAGCTTTCTTT.

This clone was found a few times. This rearrangement joins TRBV27 to TRBJ2-7; weak D call: TRBD2 (5 bases). This CDR3 is built from 15 residues. With 7 bases removed from V and 6 bases from J, the gap between germline ends came to 22 bases. Germline V gene lookup returns CDR1 MNHEY and CDR2 SMNVEV (reference sequence). In nucleotides, the CDR3 is TGTGCCAGCACCGCCCGGCCGGACCTCCGGGGCGAGCAGTACTTC. As protein: CASTARPDLRGEQYF.

This clone has a single count. The CDR3 is CASSLEPGGFNYGYTF. The CDR3 bases are TGTGCCAGCAGCTTAGAGCCCGGGGGTTTTAACTATGGCTACACCTTC. The chain couples TRBV11-2 to TRBJ1-2; tentative D call: TRBD1 (5 bases). The CDR3 contains 16 residues. CDR1 SGHAT and CDR2 FQNNGV come from the germline V gene. Trimming took 0 bases from V and 1 from J, leaving 12 bases between them.

The chain carries TRBV23-1 and TRBJ2-5; 7 bases match TRBD1. TRBV23-1 is flagged as an ORF with uncertain function. V shed 0 bases and J 2 bases; nucleotides not matched to a gene: 3. The length of the CDR3 is 15 residues. CDR3 sequence reads: CASSQSGGWQETQYF. Here the CDR3 DNA reads TGCGCCAGCAGTCAATCAGGGGGCTGGCAAGAGACCCAGTACTTC.

J is TRBJ2-5 and V is TRBV7-2; 13 bases line up with TRBD2. The CDR3 sequence is 15 residues long. Germline CDR1 and CDR2: SGHTA and FQGNSA. After removal of 5 bases from V and 4 bases from J, the junction contained 4 bases not matched to a gene. CDR3: CASSRTSGGTETQYF. For the CDR3, the DNA is TGTGCCAGCAGCCGGACTAGCGGGGGCACAGAGACCCAGTACTTC.

The J gene is TRBJ2-7, the V gene TRBV19; D is undetermined. CDR1 LNHDA and CDR2 SQIVND come from the germline V gene (reference sequence). Deletions cut 6 bases from V and 0 bases from J, with 12 bases between. CDR3 length equals 14 residues. CDR3 sequence reads: CASRARGNSYEQYF. As DNA, the CDR3 is TGTGCCAGTAGGGCCCGAGGAAACTCCTACGAGCAGTACTTC.

This clone was recorded only once. This chain uses TRBV7-9 with TRBJ2-2; 11 nucleotides agree with TRBD1. Germline V lookup: CDR1 SEHNR, CDR2 FQNEAQ (reference sequence). This CDR3 is built from 16 residues. The V gene end was trimmed by 5 bases and the J gene end by 3 bases; junction bases not matched to a gene: 5. CDR3 in amino acids: CASSLRDRGYTGELFF. In nucleotides, the CDR3 is TGTGCCAGCAGCCTCCGGGACAGGGGGTACACCGGGGAGCTGTTTTTT.

This clone showed up just once. The J gene is TRBJ1-1, the V gene TRBV7-8, with 9 bases matching TRBD1. The V segment lost 0 bases and the J segment 4 bases; nucleotides outside the gene matches: 9. In germline, CDR1 is SGHVS, CDR2 FQNEAQ. The CDR3 totals 17 residues. The CDR3 here is CASSLAGQGRWGTEAFF. In nucleotides, the CDR3 is TGTGCCAGCAGCTTAGCGGGACAGGGACGATGGGGCACTGAAGCTTTCTTT.

This clone appeared a single time. V gene TRBV20-1 combines with J gene TRBJ2-7, with no clear D. Trimming removed 3 bases from V and 6 bases from J, with 9 bases in between. CDR1 and CDR2 from the germline V gene are DFQATT and SNEGSKA (reference sequence). This CDR3 is 11 amino acids long. The CDR3 is CSASSGPEQYF. For the CDR3, the DNA is TGCAGTGCTAGTTCTGGGCCCGAGCAGTACTTC.

The chain has TRBV30 and TRBJ2-5, with TRBD1 matching over 12 bases. CDR3 length equals 18 residues. V shed 5 bases and J 4 bases; nucleotides not matched to a gene: 17. Germline V lookup: CDR1 GTSNPN, CDR2 SVGIG (reference sequence). DNA of the CDR3: TGTGCCTGGGAGGAGGGGGGACAGGGGGCGTTAATCATAGAGACCCAGTACTTC. Protein: CAWEEGGQGALIIETQYF.

The rearrangement joins TRBV27 to TRBJ1-1; D unclear. The CDR3 consists of 15 residues. V was shortened by 0 bases and J by 3 bases, with 11 bases between the two germline ends. Per germline, CDR1 MNHEY and CDR2 SMNVEV (reference sequence). The CDR3 region has the DNA TGTGCCAGCAGTTTATCGATACGGGGAGACACTGAAGCTTTCTTT. Its translation: CASSLSIRGDTEAFF.

The V and J genes are TRBV14 and TRBJ1-1; D remains ambiguous. The CDR3 loop spans 17 amino acids. The V gene's germline CDR1 is SGHDN and CDR2 FVKESK. The V end lost 3 bases, the J end lost 0 bases, and 17 bases lay between the germline ends. In DNA form, the CDR3 reads TGTGCCAGCAGCCATACCGTCGGAGGCCCCGTGAACACTGAAGCTTTCTTT. It translates to CASSHTVGGPVNTEAFF. Together with reference TRBV14 and TRBJ1-1, the CDR3 gives the full variable domain: EAGVTQFPSHSVIEKGQTVTLRCDPISGHDNLYWYRRVMGKEIKFLLHFVKESKQDESGMPNNRFLAERTGGTYSTLKVQPAELEDSGVYFCASSHTVGGPVNTEAFFGQGTRLTVV.

This clone was detected once. V and J are TRBV7-6 and TRBJ1-2, with D possibly TRBD1 on 6 matching bases. The germline V and J ends were trimmed by 1 base and 7 bases, with 16 bases remaining between them. Germline assignment: CDR1 SGHVS and CDR2 FNYEAQ. The CDR3 length is 15 residues. The CDR3 loop reads CASSLGQQGPGGYTF. CDR3 in DNA: TGTGCCAGCAGCTTAGGTCAACAGGGCCCGGGTGGCTACACCTTC.

The chain carries TRBV5-4 and TRBJ2-5; 10 nucleotides line up with TRBD2. Trimming cost V 6 bases and J 2 bases; bases outside gene matches: 10. The CDR3 loop spans 16 amino acids. Germline-derived CDR1 and CDR2 are SGHNT and YYREEE (reference sequence). CDR3 loop: CASKRARTSGQETQYF. The CDR3 DNA follows: TGTGCCAGCAAGAGGGCAAGGACTAGCGGTCAAGAGACCCAGTACTTC.

The rearrangement links TRBV6-5 to TRBJ2-7; D might be TRBD2 (5 bases). This CDR3 comprises 13 residues. Germline CDR1 and CDR2: MNHEY and SVGAGI. V lost 6 bases to trimming and J lost 3 bases, with 12 bases between them. CDR3 amino acids: CASSRGLYYEQYF. Written as DNA, the CDR3 is TGTGCCAGCAGCCGCGGACTCTACTACGAGCAGTACTTC.

V is TRBV11-3 and J is TRBJ2-2, with no clear D. Trimming pared 2 bases from V and 5 bases from J, leaving 6 bases between. Germline CDR1 reads SGHNT; CDR2 reads YENEEA. The CDR3 is 13 residues long. CDR3 amino acids: CASSLPGTGELFF. The DNA of the CDR3 is TGTGCCAGCAGCTTACCAGGAACCGGGGAGCTGTTTTTT.

The chain employs TRBV5-1 and TRBJ1-4; D might be TRBD1 (6 bases). The CDR3 consists of 16 residues. Germline assignment: CDR1 SGHRS and CDR2 YFSETQ. Trimming removed 4 bases from V and 0 bases from J, with 13 bases in between. The CDR3 is CASSSQTGATNEKLFF. The CDR3 DNA reads as TGCGCCAGCAGCAGCCAGACAGGTGCAACTAATGAAAAACTGTTTTTT.

The chain couples TRBV9 to TRBJ2-2; D is possibly TRBD2 (7 bases). The ends were cut back, 4 bases at V and 7 bases at J, with 17 bases in the middle. CDR3 length: 15 amino acids. The V gene's germline CDR1 is SGDLS and CDR2 YYNGEE. The chain's CDR3 is CASSLQGGGYGELFF. The DNA of the CDR3 is TGTGCCAGCAGCCTCCAAGGGGGGGGCTACGGGGAGCTGTTTTTT.

As DNA, the CDR3 is TGTGCCAGCAGCTCCGTCCCGACTGCCGCCCCGGACTATGGCTACACCTTC. Translated: CASSSVPTAAPDYGYTF. The gene calls are TRBV7-3 and TRBJ1-2; D call uncertain. The germline gives CDR1 SGHTA, CDR2 FQGTGA. CDR3 length: 17 residues. V gave up 4 bases and J gave up 3 bases, with 21 bases separating them.

This clone appeared once. This chain links TRBV2 with TRBJ1-1; D is uncertain. The CDR3 has 13 residues. Germline V gene data show CDR1 as SNHLY and CDR2 as FYNNEI. V lost 5 bases to trimming and J lost 0 bases, with 7 bases between them. CDR3: CASSSTMNTEAFF. CDR3 in DNA: TGTGCCAGCAGTTCTACTATGAACACTGAAGCTTTCTTT.

The chain recombines TRBV10-1 with TRBJ2-3, with D unclear. V dropped 3 bases and J dropped 6 bases, with 10 bases sitting between them. The CDR3 covers 13 residues. The germline CDR1 and CDR2 sequences are WNHNN and SYGVQD (reference sequence). Written as DNA, the CDR3 is TGCGCCAGCAGTGACCCCCAGGCTGATACGCAGTATTTT. As protein: CASSDPQADTQYF.

The genes are TRBV5-4 and TRBJ1-1; D gene uncertain. Trimming took off 0 bases at V and 1 base at J, with 10 bases between the two ends. CDR1 is SGHNT, CDR2 YYREEE, per germline (reference sequence). There are 15 residues in the CDR3. The CDR3 DNA reads as TGTGCCAGCAGCTTGGAAGTAACAGCGAACACTGAAGCTTTCTTT. Protein sequence: CASSLEVTANTEAFF.

DNA for the CDR3: TGTGCCAGCAACTTCGGGGGGCTGGGCGCAACTAATGAAAAACTGTTTTTT. Translated, it gives CASNFGGLGATNEKLFF. The rearrangement uses TRBV5-6 and TRBJ1-4, with D tentatively TRBD1 (6 bases). The V gene's germline CDR1 is SGHDT and CDR2 YYEEEE. Deletions cut 6 bases from V and 0 bases from J, with 18 bases between. The CDR3 spans 17 residues.